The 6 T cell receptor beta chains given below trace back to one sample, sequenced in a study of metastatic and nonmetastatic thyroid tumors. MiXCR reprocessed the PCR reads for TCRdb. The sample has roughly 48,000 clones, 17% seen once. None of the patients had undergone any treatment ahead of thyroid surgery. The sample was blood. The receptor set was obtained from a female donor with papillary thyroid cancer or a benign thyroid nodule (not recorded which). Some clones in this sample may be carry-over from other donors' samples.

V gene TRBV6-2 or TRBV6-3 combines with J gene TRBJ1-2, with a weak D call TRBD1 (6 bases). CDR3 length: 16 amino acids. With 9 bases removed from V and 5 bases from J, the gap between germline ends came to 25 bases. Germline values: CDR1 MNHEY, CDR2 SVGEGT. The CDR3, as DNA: TGTGCCAGTTCCGGGGGGGCAGTCGGGTTCCAATATGGCTACACCTTC. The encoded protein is CASSGGAVGFQYGYTF.

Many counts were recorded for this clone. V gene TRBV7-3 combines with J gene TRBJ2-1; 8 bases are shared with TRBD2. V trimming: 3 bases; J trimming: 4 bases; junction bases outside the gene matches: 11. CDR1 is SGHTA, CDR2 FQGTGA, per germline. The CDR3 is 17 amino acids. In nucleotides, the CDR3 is TGTGCCAGCAGCTTCCAAGCGGGAGAGGAAAAGTACAATGAGCAGTTCTTC. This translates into CASSFQAGEEKYNEQFF.

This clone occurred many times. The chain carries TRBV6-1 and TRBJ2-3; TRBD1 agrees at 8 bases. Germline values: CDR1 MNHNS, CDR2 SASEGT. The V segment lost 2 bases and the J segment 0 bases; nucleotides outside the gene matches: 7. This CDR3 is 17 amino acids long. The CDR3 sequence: CASSEFIQGDSTDTQYF. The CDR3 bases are TGTGCCAGCAGTGAATTCATACAGGGGGATAGCACAGATACGCAGTATTTT.

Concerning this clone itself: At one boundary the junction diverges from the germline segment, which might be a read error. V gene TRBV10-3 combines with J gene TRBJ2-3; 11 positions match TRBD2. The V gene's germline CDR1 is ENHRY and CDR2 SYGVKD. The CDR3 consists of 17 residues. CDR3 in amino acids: CAISEGPTSGSPDTQYF. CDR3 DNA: TGTGCCATTAGTGAAGGCCCCACTAGCGGGAGCCCAGATACGCAGTATTTT.

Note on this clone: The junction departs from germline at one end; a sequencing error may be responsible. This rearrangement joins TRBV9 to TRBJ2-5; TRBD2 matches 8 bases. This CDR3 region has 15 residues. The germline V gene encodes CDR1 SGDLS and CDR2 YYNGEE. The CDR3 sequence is CAISVGLVGQETQYF. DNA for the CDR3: TGTGCCATCAGCGTGGGACTAGTGGGCCAAGAGACCCAGTACTTC.

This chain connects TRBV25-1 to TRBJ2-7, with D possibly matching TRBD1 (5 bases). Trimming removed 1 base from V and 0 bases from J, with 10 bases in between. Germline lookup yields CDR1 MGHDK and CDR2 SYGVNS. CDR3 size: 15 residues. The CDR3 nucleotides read TGTGCCAGCAGTGAATTAGGGGTTAGCTCCTACGAGCAGTACTTC. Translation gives CASSELGVSSYEQYF.